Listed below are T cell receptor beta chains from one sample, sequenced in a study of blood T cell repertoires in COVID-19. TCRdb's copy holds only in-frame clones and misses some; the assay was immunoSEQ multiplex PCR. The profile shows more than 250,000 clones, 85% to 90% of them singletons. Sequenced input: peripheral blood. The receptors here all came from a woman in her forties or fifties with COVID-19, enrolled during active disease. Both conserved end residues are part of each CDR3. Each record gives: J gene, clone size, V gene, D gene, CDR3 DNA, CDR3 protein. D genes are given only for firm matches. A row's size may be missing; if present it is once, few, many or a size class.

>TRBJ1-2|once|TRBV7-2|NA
TGTGCCAGCAGCTCATCGAAACTTGCGGGGGCCTATGGCTACACCTTC
CASSSSKLAGAYGYTF
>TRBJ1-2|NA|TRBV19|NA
TGTGCCAGTAGTAAAACAGCAAACTATGGCTACACCTTC
CASSKTANYGYTF
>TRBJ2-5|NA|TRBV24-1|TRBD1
TGTGCCACCAGTGTCGGGACAGCCTCCCAGGAGACCCAGTACTTC
CATSVGTASQETQYF
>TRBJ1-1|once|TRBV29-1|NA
TGCAGCGTTGTAGCAGGGGCGCTGGGCACTGAAGCTTTCTTT
CSVVAGALGTEAFF
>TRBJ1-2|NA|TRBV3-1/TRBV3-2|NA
TGTGCCAGCAGCCAAAGCAGGGATGGCTACACCTTC
CASSQSRDGYTF
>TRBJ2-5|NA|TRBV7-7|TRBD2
TGTGCTAGCAGCTTAGGGCTAGCGGGGAGGGAAGAGACCCAGTACTTC
CASSLGLAGREETQYF
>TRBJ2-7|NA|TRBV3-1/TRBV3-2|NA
TGTGCCAGCAGCCAAGGGACTATGTCATCCTACGAGCAGTACTTC
CASSQGTMSSYEQYF
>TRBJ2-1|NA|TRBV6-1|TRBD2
TGTGCCAGCAGTCAAGCGGGAGGGCAAGTCAATGAGCAGTTCTTC
CASSQAGGQVNEQFF
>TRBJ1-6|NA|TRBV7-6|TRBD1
TGTGCCAGCAGCTCTACGACAGGGGTCGCCTATAATTCACCCCTCCACTTT
CASSSTTGVAYNSPLHF
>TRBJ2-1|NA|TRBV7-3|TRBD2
TGTGCCAGCAGCTTTTCCGGATTAGCGGGAAGGGAGCAGTTCTTC
CASSFSGLAGREQFF
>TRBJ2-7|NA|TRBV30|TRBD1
TGTGCCTGGACCATCGGGGACAGGGGTAGCGAGCAGTACTTC
CAWTIGDRGSEQYF
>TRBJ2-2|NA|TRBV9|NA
TGTGCCAGTAGCGGAGGAGCCGGGGAGCTGTTTTTT
CASSGGAGELFF
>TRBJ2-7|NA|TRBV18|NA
TGTGCCAGCTCACCAATGGGGGGCGAGCAGTACTTC
CASSPMGGEQYF
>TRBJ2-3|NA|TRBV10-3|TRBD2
TGTGCCATCAGAGCGGGACTAGCGGGAGGAGCTCTGGTAAATACGCAGTATTTT
CAIRAGLAGGALVNTQYF
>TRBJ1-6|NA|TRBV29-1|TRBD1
TGCAGCGTTGAAGGAGGGACAGGGCACTCACCCCTCCACTTT
CSVEGGTGHSPLHF
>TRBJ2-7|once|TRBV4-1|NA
TGCGCCAGCAGCCAAGATAGGGGCTACTACGAGCAGTACTTC
CASSQDRGYYEQYF
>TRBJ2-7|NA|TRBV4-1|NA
TGCGCCAGCAGCCAAGAGGAGACAGCAGTCTACGAGCAGTACTTC
CASSQEETAVYEQYF
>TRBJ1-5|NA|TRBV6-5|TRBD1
TGTGCCAGCAGTCCCGACAGGGACCAGCCCCAGCATTTT
CASSPDRDQPQHF
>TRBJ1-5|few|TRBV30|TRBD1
TGTGCCTGGACCTTTACAGGGGGCAATCAGCCCCAGCATTTT
CAWTFTGGNQPQHF
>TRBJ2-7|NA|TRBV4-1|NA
TGCGCCAGCAGCCATGAACGGGTCGGCTACGAGCAGTACTTC
CASSHERVGYEQYF
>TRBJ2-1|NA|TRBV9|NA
TGTGCCAGCAGCGTAAATCTCTACAATGAGCAGTTCTTC
CASSVNLYNEQFF
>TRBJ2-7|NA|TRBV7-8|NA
TGTGCCAGCAGCCGGGGTAGGGAGCAGTACTTC
CASSRGREQYF
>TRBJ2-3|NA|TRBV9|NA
TGTGCCAGCAGCCAACAAAACACAGGGAGTCGGACAGATACGCAGTATTTT
CASSQQNTGSRTDTQYF
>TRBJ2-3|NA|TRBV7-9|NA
TGTGCCAGCAGCTCCTCCCCTATTGGGCGGGCAGATACGCAGTATTTT
CASSSSPIGRADTQYF
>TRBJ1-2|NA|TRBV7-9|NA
TGTGCCAGTAACCCCGGGACATCGAAGCCTAACTATGGCTACACCTTC
CASNPGTSKPNYGYTF
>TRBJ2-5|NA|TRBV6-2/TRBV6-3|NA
TGTGCCAGCAGTTACCGGGTGCCGATCCAAGAGACCCAGTACTTC
CASSYRVPIQETQYF
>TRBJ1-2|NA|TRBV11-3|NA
TGTGCCAGCAGCTCCATTGAGCTTCAGGCGGGCAGGAACTATGGCTACACCTTC
CASSSIELQAGRNYGYTF
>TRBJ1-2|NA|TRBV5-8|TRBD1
TGTGCCAGCACCTTTCCCGGGACAGGGGTTAACTATGGCTACACCTTC
CASTFPGTGVNYGYTF
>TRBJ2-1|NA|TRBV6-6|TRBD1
TGTGCCAGCACCGCAACGAGGACAGGGGGCAATGAGCAGTTCTTC
CASTATRTGGNEQFF
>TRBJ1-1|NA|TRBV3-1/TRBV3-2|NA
TGTGCCAGCAGTTCCGTGGGGGGTGAAACTGAAGCTTTCTTT
CASSSVGGETEAFF
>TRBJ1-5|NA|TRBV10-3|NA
TGTGCCATCAGTGAACAGAGTAATAGCAATCAGCCCCAGCATTTT
CAISEQSNSNQPQHF
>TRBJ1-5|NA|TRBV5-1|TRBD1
TGCGCCAGCAGCGTGGGACCGGGACAGGAACAGCCCCAGCATTTT
CASSVGPGQEQPQHF
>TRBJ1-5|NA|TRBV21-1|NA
TGTGCCAGCAGCAAAGACAGGTCCCCTCTATCGGGTCAGCCCCAGCATTTT
CASSKDRSPLSGQPQHF
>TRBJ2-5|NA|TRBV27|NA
TGTGCCAGCAGGGAGGGGGGGCGTAAAGAGACCCAGTACTTC
CASREGGRKETQYF
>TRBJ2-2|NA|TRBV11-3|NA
TGTGCCAGCAGCAGGGGCCGCGCGAACACCGGGGAGCTGTTTTTT
CASSRGRANTGELFF
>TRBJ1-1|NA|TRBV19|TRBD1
TGTGCCAGTAGTATCCGACAGGGGAGCGGAGACACTGAAGCTTTCTTT
CASSIRQGSGDTEAFF
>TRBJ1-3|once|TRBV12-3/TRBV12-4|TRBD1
TGTGCCAGCAGTACAGGGGCTGGAAACACCATATATTTT
CASSTGAGNTIYF
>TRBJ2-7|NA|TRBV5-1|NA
TGCGCCAGCAGCTTACAGGTAACCGCCTACGAGCAGTACTTC
CASSLQVTAYEQYF
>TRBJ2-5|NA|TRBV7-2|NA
TGTGCCAGCAGCTTAAGGCTAGTCCAAGAGACCCAGTACTTC
CASSLRLVQETQYF
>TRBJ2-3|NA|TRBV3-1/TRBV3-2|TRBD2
TGTGCCAGCAGCCGATCAAGCGGGAGGCGGGGCACAGATACGCAGTATTTT
CASSRSSGRRGTDTQYF
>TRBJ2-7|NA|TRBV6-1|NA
TGTGCCAGCAGTGAACAGGTAACGGGACACCCCTACGAGCAGTACTTC
CASSEQVTGHPYEQYF
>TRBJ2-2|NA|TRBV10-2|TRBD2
TGCGCCAGCAGACTAGCGGGAGGGCGTACCGGGGAGCTGTTTTTT
CASRLAGGRTGELFF
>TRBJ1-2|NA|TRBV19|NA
TGTGCCAGTACGACCTATAAGTCGGGAGGATATGGCTACACCTTC
CASTTYKSGGYGYTF
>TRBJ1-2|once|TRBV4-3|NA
TGCGCCAGCAGCCATGCACAGGGTTTAAGTTATGGCTACACCTTC
CASSHAQGLSYGYTF
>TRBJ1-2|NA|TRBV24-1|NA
TGTGCCACCAGTGACAGGGGTTATCGCTACACCTTC
CATSDRGYRYTF
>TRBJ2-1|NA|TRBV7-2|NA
TGTGCCAGCAGCTTAGCGCCGGGGGGCTTTTCCTACAATGAGCAGTTCTTC
CASSLAPGGFSYNEQFF
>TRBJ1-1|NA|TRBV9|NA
TGTGCCAGCAGCGCCCAACGGGGGGGGACTGAAGCTTTCTTT
CASSAQRGGTEAFF
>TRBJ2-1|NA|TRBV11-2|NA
TGTGCCAGCAGATTGCCCGGGCTAGCGATCAATGAGCAGTTCTTC
CASRLPGLAINEQFF